This T cell receptor (beta chain) was found in a study of metastatic and nonmetastatic thyroid tumors. For the study at large: Across blood and tumor or nodule tissue, repertoires from malignant and benign thyroid patients were compared with one another. Points from the study as a whole: In blood and tumor, TCR beta diversity was reportedly significantly higher in malignant thyroid tumors than in benign nodules.

Per the authors' pipeline: CDR3 differences across clinicopathological groups were used to build a distant-metastasis classifier for papillary thyroid cancer. TCRdb re-clonotyped the PCR reads via MiXCR. The V and J calls here are based on TCRdb, not the publication. The data hold roughly 72,000 clones, with 15% to 20% observed a single time. The sample holds a few counts of this clone. Its antigen is still unknown. Other DNA sequences in this sample translate to the same CDR3. No patient had received any treatment before thyroid surgery. With V trimmed by 3 bases and J by 8 bases, 7 bases remained unmatched. The CDR3 totals 14 residues. Germline V gives CDR1 GTSNPN, CDR2 SVGIG (reference sequence).

The V gene is TRBV30, the J gene TRBJ2-1; 10 bases match TRBD2. Input material: blood. The TCR originated in a female donor with papillary thyroid cancer or a benign thyroid nodule (not recorded which). Some clones in this sample may be carry-over from other donors' samples. The CDR3 loop reads CAWSEAGGPDEQFF. The CDR3 DNA reads TGTGCCTGGAGCGAAGCGGGAGGGCCGGATGAGCAGTTCTTC.